The rows below give T cell receptor beta chains drawn from one sample of a study of TIL therapy for anti-PD-1-resistant metastatic lung cancer. Libraries were prepared by immunoSEQ multiplex PCR; TCRdb keeps only in-frame clonotypes and omits some of them. The top ten hold about 16% of the sample, which has 35,000 to 55,000 clones, approximately 79% seen once. Material: blood, obtained at baseline. These receptors all come from a man aged 65 to 85 with non-small cell lung cancer. Both conserved end residues are trimmed from each CDR3. Each record gives: D gene, V gene, clone size, J gene, CDR3 protein. A D gene is named only where the DNA matches it firmly. Clone size is not always given. Where it is, it says once, few, many or a class for expanded clones.

>NA|TRBV25-1|NA|TRBJ2-3
ASSESDSTDTQY
>NA|TRBV7-9|NA|TRBJ2-2
ASSLTSNTGELF
>NA|TRBV5-1|NA|TRBJ2-2
ASRGRDTGELF
>NA|TRBV5-1|NA|TRBJ1-5
ASSRGDGGKNQPQH
>NA|TRBV27|NA|TRBJ2-5
ASSSWDQETQY
>NA|TRBV11-3|NA|TRBJ2-5
ASSAGIGETQY
>TRBD1|TRBV6-5|NA|TRBJ2-7
ASSYSGDSSYEQY
>TRBD1|TRBV29-1|NA|TRBJ1-2
SVDLDRAAGYT
>NA|TRBV21-1|NA|TRBJ1-4
ASSPLGGHYENNEKLF
>TRBD1|TRBV19|NA|TRBJ2-2
ASSDRGRTGELF
>NA|TRBV5-6|NA|TRBJ2-1
ASSLALRQVSYNEQF
>TRBD1|TRBV19|NA|TRBJ1-4
ASSQGANDEKLF
>NA|TRBV11-2|once|TRBJ2-7
ASNKAGRDYEQY
>NA|TRBV6-1|NA|TRBJ2-5
ASSRKGGETQY
>NA|TRBV27|NA|TRBJ2-5
ASSSSIYNWETQY
>TRBD2|TRBV19|NA|TRBJ2-1
ASSIDDSGTYNEQF
>NA|TRBV7-7|NA|TRBJ2-1
ASFPYEGSYNEQF
>NA|TRBV19|NA|TRBJ1-5
ASSIVGPSNQPQH
>TRBD1|TRBV27|NA|TRBJ2-7
ASKGQGSHEQY
>NA|TRBV6-5|NA|TRBJ1-2
ASSSPTLGGYT
>NA|TRBV21-1|NA|TRBJ1-2
ASTPEVYGYT
>TRBD2|TRBV5-4|NA|TRBJ2-5
ASSGELAGVGETQY
>NA|TRBV2|NA|TRBJ1-2
ASSGNYGYT
>NA|TRBV14|NA|TRBJ1-2
ASSLGLLTGYT
>NA|TRBV4-2|once|TRBJ2-2
ASRYKTSTGYTGELF
>TRBD2|TRBV29-1|NA|TRBJ2-3
SVATSGTDTQY
>TRBD1|TRBV28|NA|TRBJ1-2
ASSTLRGKDYGYT
>NA|TRBV7-2|few|TRBJ2-2
ASSLGRWDTGELF
>TRBD2|TRBV9|NA|TRBJ2-1
ASSVAEGGRVYNEQF
>NA|TRBV10-3|few|TRBJ2-2
AISGRTGFTGELF
>NA|TRBV19|NA|TRBJ2-7
AITGQY
>NA|TRBV5-1|once|TRBJ2-7
ASSLETTYEQY
>TRBD2|TRBV2|NA|TRBJ2-3
ASRTSGKRTDTQY
>TRBD1|TRBV9|NA|TRBJ2-1
ASSRHGTGFVQF
>NA|TRBV28|NA|TRBJ1-5
ASSLSAGRNQPQH
>NA|TRBV30|NA|TRBJ2-1
AWSEGQLTYNEQF
>TRBD2|TRBV7-2|NA|TRBJ2-1
AGGGRAATEQF
>NA|TRBV7-2|once|TRBJ2-1
ASSFSGASYNEQF
>TRBD1|TRBV7-2|few|TRBJ2-7
ASTQGTYGYEQY
>NA|TRBV5-4|few|TRBJ2-7
ASSQREGSYEQY
>TRBD1|TRBV9|NA|TRBJ2-7
ASSVAGTAYEQY
>TRBD1|TRBV23-1|NA|TRBJ1-2
ASSQSIVGDRWLMCYGYT
>TRBD1|TRBV11-3|NA|TRBJ2-7
ASSPSGTGFGEQY
>NA|TRBV28|NA|TRBJ2-5
ASSIGPETQY
>TRBD1|TRBV6-6|few|TRBJ2-2
ASGRGGGGTGELF
>TRBD1|TRBV6-4|NA|TRBJ2-7
ASPSTGGYEQY
>TRBD2|TRBV5-1|NA|TRBJ2-3
ASSLARGAGGTDTQY
>TRBD1|TRBV5-1|NA|TRBJ2-5
ASRLGDSQETQY
>TRBD1|TRBV27|NA|TRBJ2-7
ASIRTGGYEQY
>TRBD1|TRBV18|NA|TRBJ2-2
ASSPKDRAGGELF
>NA|TRBV5-5|NA|TRBJ1-5
ASSLEGGNQPQH
>NA|TRBV28|NA|TRBJ1-5
ASSLTNGNQPQH
>NA|TRBV7-7|NA|TRBJ2-2
ASSSDSHNTGELF
>TRBD2|TRBV11-1|NA|TRBJ2-1
ASRGLAGVQFNEQF
>TRBD1|TRBV5-1|NA|TRBJ1-4
ASSRGTGAREKLF